Below are 25 T cell receptor beta chains sequenced from a single sample in a study of blood T cell repertoires in COVID-19 (dated by TCRdb to about 2020). Library method: the immunoSEQ multiplex PCR assay. TCRdb mirrors the immuneACCESS table, restricted to in-frame sequences. Some clones are absent from its copies; in checked studies, under half trace to an unresolved V gene, and the reason for the others is unknown. Here the sample has 300,000 to 350,000 clones; around nine tenths occur a single time. More than 5.5% of the sample rests with the top ten. Sequenced input: peripheral blood. The receptor source for this set is a woman in her sixties or seventies with COVID-19, enrolled during active disease.

This chain links TRBV19 with TRBJ1-2; unclear D gene. The ends were cut back, 5 bases at V and 6 bases at J, with 10 bases in the middle. This CDR3 comprises 12 residues. Looked up from germline, CDR1 is LNHDA and CDR2 is SQIVND (reference sequence). Here the CDR3 reads CASSVGLDGYTF. The CDR3 DNA follows: TGTGCCAGTAGTGTCGGACTTGATGGCTACACCTTC.

This clone was found once. The chain has TRBV28 and TRBJ1-1; tentatively, D is TRBD1 (6 bases). The CDR3 totals 13 residues. Trimming cost V 10 bases and J 4 bases, with 16 bases left between them. Germline values: CDR1 MDHEN, CDR2 SYDVKM. In DNA form, the CDR3 reads TGTGCCACCCTATTAGGGGGACCCACTGAAGCTTTCTTT. Protein product: CATLLGGPTEAFF.

The V and J genes are TRBV9 and TRBJ2-1; possibly TRBD1 for D (5 bases). In germline, CDR1 is SGDLS, CDR2 YYNGEE. V was trimmed by 0 bases and J by 4 bases, leaving 11 bases between them. The CDR3 runs 15 residues. The CDR3 is CASSVAGPPYNEQFF. The CDR3, as DNA: TGTGCCAGCAGCGTAGCAGGGCCCCCGTACAATGAGCAGTTCTTC.

This rearrangement joins TRBV5-1 to TRBJ1-5; D might be TRBD1 (6 bases). This CDR3 has 15 residues. Germline-derived CDR1 and CDR2 are SGHRS and YFSETQ. V was trimmed by 6 bases and J by 4 bases, leaving 17 bases between them. The CDR3 loop reads CASTDLRGRNQPQHF. CDR3 nucleotide sequence: TGCGCCAGCACCGATCTCAGGGGTCGGAATCAGCCCCAGCATTTT.

The rearrangement uses TRBV9 and TRBJ2-7; 9 bases fit TRBD1. The CDR3 is made up of 16 amino acids. With 3 bases clipped from V and 0 bases from J, the junction kept 7 bases outside the gene matches. Germline V lookup: CDR1 SGDLS, CDR2 YYNGEE. CDR3 loop: CASSARTGASSYEQYF. CDR3 nucleotide sequence: TGTGCCAGCAGCGCGCGGACAGGGGCTAGCTCCTACGAGCAGTACTTC. The full variable domain, rest sourced from reference TRBV9 and TRBJ2-7, is DSGVTQTPKHLITATGQRVTLRCSPRSGDLSVYWYQQSLDQGLQFLIQYYNGEERAKGNILERFSAQQFPDLHSELNLSSLELGDSALYFCASSARTGASSYEQYFGPGTRLTVT.

The genes are TRBV30 and TRBJ2-2; 7 bases map to TRBD1. Germline values: CDR1 GTSNPN, CDR2 SVGIG (reference sequence). The CDR3 has 15 amino acids. Trimming at V came to 3 bases and at J to 4 bases, leaving 8 bases not matched to a gene. The CDR3 nucleotides are TGTGCCTGGAGACAGGGGCCCTCATCCACCGGGGAGCTGTTTTTT. Protein product: CAWRQGPSSTGELFF.

This clone was picked up one time. The chain is built from TRBV24-1 and TRBJ2-2, with D unresolved. Germline loops: CDR1 KGHDR, CDR2 SFDVKD. The CDR3 totals 15 residues. Trimming removed 0 bases from V and 3 bases from J, with 7 bases in between. The CDR3 coding sequence is TGTGCCACCAGTGATTTGTTAGTGGACACCGGGGAGCTGTTTTTT. Translation gives CATSDLLVDTGELFF.

This chain connects TRBV28 to TRBJ1-2; TRBD1 agrees at 7 bases. V lost 2 bases, J lost 3 bases, and 9 bases stayed unmatched. CDR1 and CDR2 (germline): MDHEN, SYDVKM. The CDR3 covers 16 residues. The CDR3 nucleotides are TGTGCCAGCAGTTTACCAACTTTGGGACAGCACTATGGCTACACCTTC. Protein sequence: CASSLPTLGQHYGYTF.

This clone was picked up one time. The rearrangement links TRBV27 to TRBJ2-1; the D is unclear. Trimming pared 6 bases from V and 6 bases from J, leaving 15 bases between. The CDR3 consists of 14 residues. The germline CDR1 and CDR2 sequences are MNHEY and SMNVEV (reference sequence). CDR3 sequence: CASRRLLNGNEQFF. CDR3 DNA: TGTGCCAGCAGGAGACTTCTGAATGGCAATGAGCAGTTCTTC.

The chain uses TRBV12-5 and TRBJ2-5; D perhaps matches TRBD1 (8 bases). The CDR3 is 13 residues long. Looked up from germline, CDR1 is LGHNT and CDR2 is FRNRAP. V was clipped by 9 bases and J by 4 bases, with 15 bases between them. CDR3 in amino acids: CASGTGGGETQYF. DNA of the CDR3: TGTGCTAGCGGAACAGGGGGGGGAGAGACCCAGTACTTC.

For this clone: A read error may produce the germline difference seen at one junction end. The chain recombines TRBV12-3 or TRBV12-4 with TRBJ2-7, with TRBD2 identical over 8 bases. This CDR3 has 13 residues. CDR3 amino acids: CASTGGSSYEQYF. The CDR3 DNA is TGTGCTAGCACGGGAGGGTCATCCTACGAGCAGTACTTC.

The chain uses TRBV27 and TRBJ1-6; tentative D call: TRBD1 (6 bases). This CDR3 has 15 residues. Trimming took off 2 bases at V and 6 bases at J, with 11 bases between the two ends. Germline CDR1 reads MNHEY; CDR2 reads SMNVEV (reference sequence). The CDR3 loop reads CASSLVRDTNSPLHF. DNA of the CDR3: TGTGCCAGCAGTTTAGTTCGGGACACTAATTCACCCCTCCACTTT.

This chain links TRBV4-2 with TRBJ2-7; D is possibly TRBD2 (5 bases). This CDR3 contains 16 residues. Germline V CDR1 and CDR2: LGHNA, YNFKEQ. V was clipped by 0 bases and J by 8 bases, with 20 bases between them. CDR3 in DNA: TGTGCCAGCAGCCAAGAGGGGATGGACTCCTATCGGAAGCAGTACTTC. This gives the protein CASSQEGMDSYRKQYF.

This chain uses TRBV19 with TRBJ2-3, with D hard to call. The CDR3 covers 11 residues. Deletions cut 7 bases from V and 6 bases from J, with 8 bases between. Germline V lookup: CDR1 LNHDA, CDR2 SQIVND (reference sequence). DNA for the CDR3: TGTGCCAGTAAGGAGCTTGATACGCAGTATTTT. Protein: CASKELDTQYF.

The chain uses TRBV10-3 and TRBJ1-3; no definite D call. The germline V and J ends were trimmed by 7 bases and 1 base, with 14 bases remaining between them. The CDR3 is made up of 15 amino acids. Per the germline V gene, CDR1 is ENHRY and CDR2 is SYGVKD. In DNA, the CDR3 is TGTGCCATCACGGCGGGAGGGATTTCTGGAAACACCATATATTTT. Protein product: CAITAGGISGNTIYF.

The chain links TRBV5-4 to TRBJ1-2; 9 nucleotides align to TRBD1. Per germline, CDR1 SGHNT and CDR2 YYREEE (reference sequence). V lost 0 bases to trimming and J lost 4 bases; unmatched junction nucleotides: 7. This CDR3 comprises 16 residues. CDR3 region: CASSLAGGQGAYGYTF. The CDR3 DNA reads TGTGCCAGCAGCTTGGCCGGGGGACAGGGAGCCTATGGCTACACCTTC. The full variable domain, its missing parts supplied by reference TRBV5-4 and TRBJ1-2, is ETGVTQSPTHLIKTRGQQVTLRCSSQSGHNTVSWYQQALGQGPQFIFQYYREEENGRGNFPPRFSGLQFPNYSSELNVNALELDDSALYLCASSLAGGQGAYGYTFGSGTRLTVV.

In its sample, this clone was seen once. The V gene is TRBV3-1 (or the pseudogene TRBV3-2), the J gene TRBJ2-3; 13 bases match TRBD2. The germline V gene has CDR1 LGHDT and CDR2 YNNKEL (reference sequence). The CDR3 runs 17 residues. Trimming at V came to 4 bases and at J to 0 bases, leaving 4 bases not matched to a gene. CDR3 residues: CASSRTSGGRSTDTQYF. CDR3 sequence (DNA): TGTGCCAGCAGCCGGACTAGCGGGGGCCGAAGCACAGATACGCAGTATTTT.

The V and J genes are TRBV24-1 and TRBJ2-7, with 7 bases lining up with TRBD2. CDR3 length: 13 residues. V lost 5 bases to trimming and J lost 6 bases; unmatched junction nucleotides: 6. Germline V lookup: CDR1 KGHDR, CDR2 SFDVKD. The CDR3 region is CATSAPGGAEQYF. CDR3 nucleotides: TGTGCCACCAGTGCCCCGGGGGGTGCCGAGCAGTACTTC.

The chain has TRBV19 and TRBJ2-3, with 9 bases lining up with TRBD2. This CDR3 is 17 amino acids long. With 5 bases clipped from V and 1 base from J, the junction kept 10 bases outside the gene matches. CDR1 and CDR2 (germline): LNHDA, SQIVND (reference sequence). DNA for the CDR3: TGTGCCAGTAGTTATCTGCGAGCGGGGGGACGCACAGATACGCAGTATTTT. Protein: CASSYLRAGGRTDTQYF.

This clone showed up just once. The chain has TRBV13 and TRBJ1-4; D remains unclear. Trimming shortened V by 3 bases and J by 0 bases, and 11 bases separated the two germline ends. This CDR3 comprises 16 residues. Germline V CDR1 and CDR2: PRHDT, FYEKMQ (reference sequence). The CDR3 is CASSFRESPTNEKLFF. The DNA of the CDR3 is TGTGCCAGCAGCTTCCGTGAAAGCCCAACTAATGAAAAACTGTTTTTT.

The chain links TRBV7-9 to TRBJ1-4, with D possibly matching TRBD1 (5 bases). V dropped 0 bases and J dropped 8 bases, with 10 bases sitting between them. The germline V gene encodes CDR1 SEHNR and CDR2 FQNEAQ (reference sequence). The CDR3 runs 14 residues. CDR3: CASSLAHRGEKLFF. The CDR3 coding sequence is TGTGCCAGCAGCTTAGCGCATCGGGGGGAAAAACTGTTTTTT.

This rearrangement joins TRBV25-1 to TRBJ2-3; 13 bases fit TRBD2. The CDR3 totals 16 residues. After removal of 8 bases from V and 2 bases from J, the junction contained 7 bases not matched to a gene. The germline CDR1 and CDR2 sequences are MGHDK and SYGVNS. The CDR3 nucleotides are TGTGCCAGCGGGCGACTAGCGGGAGGTCTCACAGATACGCAGTATTTT. The encoded protein is CASGRLAGGLTDTQYF.

Here the CDR3 DNA reads TGTGCCAGCAGCTCCCGACTAGCCCAAGGCTACGAGCAGTACTTC. Translated, it gives CASSSRLAQGYEQYF. V and J are TRBV7-2 and TRBJ2-7; 7 bases agree with TRBD2. The V and J ends lost 4 bases and 3 bases, in that order; junction bases with no gene match: 9. Germline V gene sequence: CDR1 SGHTA, CDR2 FQGNSA. CDR3 length: 15 amino acids.

This clone appeared a single time. This chain links TRBV12-3 or TRBV12-4 with TRBJ2-2; D remains ambiguous. The CDR3 length is 11 residues. Deletions cut 7 bases from V and 7 bases from J, with 7 bases between. The CDR3 nucleotides are TGTGCCAGCACCACATACGGGGAGCTGTTTTTT. It specifies CASTTYGELFF.

J is TRBJ1-6 and V is TRBV19; D unclear. CDR3 length equals 15 residues. The germline V gene encodes CDR1 LNHDA and CDR2 SQIVND (reference sequence). The V end was cut by 6 bases, the J end by 9 bases, with 18 bases between. CDR3 residues: CASRKGEGMGSPLHF. CDR3 bases: TGTGCCAGTAGGAAGGGAGAGGGTATGGGTTCACCCCTCCACTTT.